Below are 32 T cell receptor beta chains sequenced from a single sample in a study of T cells in Graves' hyperthyroidism and ophthalmopathy (dated 2019 in TCRdb). The library was prepared using multiplex PCR. The sequencer was an Illumina HiSeq 2000. Amplification of TCR beta CDR3 regions was carried out from RNA transcripts. For the first round of RT-PCR on the TCR CDR3, the HTBI primer set was used together with the Qiagen OneStep RT-PCR kit. TCRdb applied fastp at Q25 and MiXCR to the public reads, then kept only in-frame beta chains. Entries are consolidated by CDR3 protein sequence, retaining the most common genes and DNA. The sample records 660,000 or so distinct CDR3 sequences, 45% of which are singletons. The top ten clones comprise less than 9% of the sample. Sequenced material: peripheral blood or thyroid tissue (not recorded which). Receptors originate from an adult man with Graves' disease, either hyperthyroidism or ophthalmopathy (not recorded which).

The chain has TRBV4-1 and TRBJ2-7; no clear D. Germline V gene lookup returns CDR1 MGHRA and CDR2 YSYEKL. V shed 0 bases and J shed 1 base, with 13 bases lying between them. The CDR3 has 16 residues. DNA of the CDR3: TGCGCCAGCAGCCAAGATATAGCAGGTATATCCTACGAGCAGTACTTC. Translated, it gives CASSQDIAGISYEQYF.

At least ten counts were recorded for this clonotype. The chain combines TRBV7-9 with TRBJ1-2; D is perhaps TRBD1 (6 bases). This CDR3 has 14 residues. V gave up 5 bases and J gave up 4 bases, with 14 bases separating them. Germline V CDR1 and CDR2: SEHNR, FQNEAQ (reference sequence). The CDR3 loop reads CASSAWTASYGYTF. CDR3 bases: TGTGCCAGCAGCGCGTGGACAGCATCCTATGGCTACACCTTC. Full variable domain (rest looked up from reference TRBV7-9 and TRBJ1-2): DTGVSQNPRHKITKRGQNVTFRCDPISEHNRLYWYRQTLGQGPEFLTYFQNEAQLEKSRLLSDRFSAERPKGSFSTLEIQRTEQGDSAMYLCASSAWTASYGYTFGSGTRLTVV.

Concerning this clonotype itself: It may be a read error: a sequence one base away is much more abundant. This chain joins TRBV20-1 and TRBJ1-4; possibly TRBD1 for D (5 bases). Trimming shortened V by 0 bases and J by 4 bases, and 9 bases separated the two germline ends. The CDR3 extends over 14 amino acids. Germline V gene lookup returns CDR1 DFQATT and CDR2 SNEGSKA (reference sequence). CDR3 loop: CSAREAGYNEKLFF. The CDR3 DNA reads TGCAGTGCTAGAGAGGCAGGGTATAATGAAAAACTGTTTTTT.

This rearrangement joins TRBV20-1 to TRBJ2-7, with D possibly being TRBD1 or TRBD2 (5 bases each). V shed 1 base and J shed 2 bases, with 12 bases lying between them. The CDR3 consists of 14 residues. From germline, CDR1 is DFQATT and CDR2 SNEGSKA (reference sequence). The chain's CDR3 is CSARAGTAAYEQYF. The CDR3 DNA reads as TGCAGTGCTAGAGCGGGGACGGCTGCCTACGAGCAGTACTTC.

This clonotype was observed a handful of times. The chain recombines TRBV14 with TRBJ2-7; tentative D call: TRBD1 (6 bases). The CDR3 extends over 15 amino acids. V lost 3 bases, J lost 3 bases, and 15 bases lay in between. Germline CDR1 is SGHDN and CDR2 is FVKESK. DNA for the CDR3: TGTGCCAGCAGCCATGGACAGTCTTCTGTCTACGAGCAGTACTTC. This codes for CASSHGQSSVYEQYF.

This clonotype came up many times. The rearrangement links TRBV7-9 to TRBJ2-7, with no clear D. The V gene's germline CDR1 is SEHNR and CDR2 FQNEAQ (reference sequence). Trimming removed 5 bases at V and 7 bases at J, with 9 bases between. The CDR3 sequence is 11 residues long. CDR3 DNA: TGTGCCAGCAGCCGTTACCGAGAGCAGTACTTC. Its protein product is CASSRYREQYF.

The rearrangement joins TRBV9 to TRBJ1-3, with D maybe TRBD1 (5 bases). The CDR3 extends over 14 amino acids. Deletions cut 2 bases from V and 8 bases from J, with 14 bases between. Per germline, CDR1 SGDLS and CDR2 YYNGEE. The chain's CDR3 is CASSVDSYGYTIYF. The DNA of the CDR3 is TGTGCCAGCAGCGTCGACAGCTATGGCTACACCATATATTTT.

Points on this clonotype: With a much larger clone just one base away, this may be a read error. This is likely a read error, given that the CDR3 carries no conserved phenylalanine or tryptophan at its end. This chain uses TRBV10-3 with TRBJ1-2; D is ambiguous. The CDR3 consists of 13 residues. In germline, CDR1 is ENHRY, CDR2 SYGVKD. V gave up 4 bases and J gave up 4 bases, with 10 bases separating them. The CDR3 region is CAISVNPAYGYTL. The CDR3 region has the DNA TGTGCCATCAGTGTAAACCCAGCCTATGGCTACACCCTC.

On this clonotype itself: At one boundary the junction diverges from the germline segment, which might be a read error. The gene calls are TRBV29-1 and TRBJ1-4, with D unclear. Germline V gives CDR1 SQVTM, CDR2 ANQGSEA. The CDR3 is made up of 8 amino acids. In DNA, the CDR3 is TGCAGCGTTGAAAATCTGTTTTTT. Translating it yields CSVENLFF.

This chain joins TRBV29-1 and TRBJ2-2, with 11 bases fitting TRBD2. Trimming at V came to 8 bases and at J to 1 base, leaving 6 bases not matched to a gene. The CDR3 is 15 residues long. Per germline, CDR1 SQVTM and CDR2 ANQGSEA. In nucleotides, the CDR3 is TGCAGCTCCGGGACTAGCGGCATGAACACCGGGGAGCTGTTTTTT. Translating it yields CSSGTSGMNTGELFF.

This clonotype was seen many times. This chain connects TRBV29-1 to TRBJ1-2; tentatively, D is TRBD1 (6 bases). The CDR3 loop spans 12 amino acids. Trimming stripped 5 bases from V and 6 bases from J, with 13 bases between. Per the germline V gene, CDR1 is SQVTM and CDR2 is ANQGSEA. CDR3 sequence reads: CSVPPGVDGYTF. The CDR3 DNA sequence: TGCAGCGTTCCGCCAGGGGTCGATGGCTACACCTTC.

V gene TRBV5-1 combines with J gene TRBJ1-2; TRBD1 might be the D (6 bases). This CDR3 contains 15 residues. V shed 0 bases and J shed 3 bases, with 12 bases lying between them. The germline gives CDR1 SGHRS, CDR2 YFSETQ. The CDR3 DNA follows: TGCGCCAGCAGCTTGGCCGGAGGGGGGGACTATGGCTACACCTTC. Its translation: CASSLAGGGDYGYTF.

The V call is TRBV20-1, the J call TRBJ1-6; no definite D call. Trimming removed 5 bases at V and 6 bases at J, with 17 bases between. Germline assignment: CDR1 DFQATT and CDR2 SNEGSKA (reference sequence). The CDR3 length is 15 residues. The CDR3 sequence is CSAWTAPGVNSPLHF. The CDR3 DNA follows: TGCAGTGCTTGGACGGCCCCCGGGGTTAATTCACCCCTCCACTTT.

This clonotype showed up many times. The chain recombines TRBV9 with TRBJ2-7; D unresolved. The CDR3 sequence is 13 residues long. The V gene lost 0 bases and the J gene lost 6 bases, with 10 bases spanning the gap. Germline V gene data show CDR1 as SGDLS and CDR2 as YYNGEE. The CDR3 is CASSVDPGREQYF. CDR3 nucleotides: TGTGCCAGCAGCGTAGACCCGGGCCGCGAGCAGTACTTC.

Concerning this clonotype: The junction does not match germline at one end; this may be a read error. The genes are TRBV5-1 and TRBJ1-2; maybe TRBD1 (6 bases). Germline V lookup: CDR1 SGHRS, CDR2 YFSETQ. The CDR3 runs 12 residues. The CDR3 bases are TGCACCAGCAGACCAGGGGCAGACGGCTACACCTTC. Amino acids: CTSRPGADGYTF.

Many counts were recorded for this clonotype. One end of the junction is discordant with germline, which a read error may explain. V and J are TRBV5-1 and TRBJ1-2; 9 nucleotides agree with TRBD1. CDR1 and CDR2 (germline): SGHRS, YFSETQ. The CDR3 totals 13 residues. The CDR3 bases are TGTGCCAGCAGCCTTGGGACAGGGCGAGGCTACACCTTC. Translating it yields CASSLGTGRGYTF. Using reference TRBV5-1 and TRBJ1-2 for the parts outside the CDR3, the full variable domain is KAGVTQTPRYLIKTRGQQVTLSCSPISGHRSVSWYQQTPGQGLQFLFEYFSETQRNKGNFPGRFSGRQFSNSRSEMNVSTLELGDSALYLCASSLGTGRGYTFGSGTRLTVV.

The sample holds a few counts of this clonotype. The chain uses TRBV20-1 and TRBJ2-5; D may be TRBD2 (6 bases). CDR3 length: 12 residues. Deletions cut 0 bases from V and 9 bases from J, with 11 bases between. Germline values: CDR1 DFQATT, CDR2 SNEGSKA (reference sequence). CDR3 DNA sequence: TGCAGTGCTAGAGAGGACGGAGGGGCCCAGTACTTC. Its translation is CSAREDGGAQYF.

This clonotype was recorded only once. This could be a read error, since a much larger clone is one nucleotide away. The chain has TRBV20-1 and TRBJ1-5; D gene uncertain. The CDR3 is 14 amino acids. The V gene's germline CDR1 is DFQATT and CDR2 SNEGSKA (reference sequence). The CDR3 DNA sequence: TGCAGTGCTAGTACCGGGATCGGTGATCAGCCCCAGCCTTTT. Translated, it gives CSASTGIGDQPQPF.

V and J are TRBV19 and TRBJ1-5, with a tentative D call TRBD1 (5 bases). CDR1 LNHDA and CDR2 SQIVND come from the germline V gene (reference sequence). The germline V and J ends were trimmed by 0 bases and 4 bases, with 13 bases remaining between them. This CDR3 has 16 amino acids. The CDR3 sequence is CASSIDRTLGNQPQHF. Written as DNA, the CDR3 is TGTGCCAGTAGTATAGATCGGACACTCGGGAATCAGCCCCAGCATTTT.

The sample holds a few counts of this clonotype. This chain connects TRBV7-6 to TRBJ2-7; 9 bases are shared with TRBD2. V lost 1 base and J lost 2; bases outside the gene matches: 6. This CDR3 has 16 residues. Germline values: CDR1 SGHVS, CDR2 FNYEAQ. CDR3 residues: CASSLELAGPPYEQYF. The CDR3 DNA reads as TGTGCCAGCAGCTTAGAGCTAGCGGGGCCACCCTACGAGCAGTACTTC.

V is TRBV7-3 and J is TRBJ2-7; 13 nucleotides match TRBD2. V shed 2 bases and J 3 bases; nucleotides not matched to a gene: 28. The CDR3 has 24 amino acids. Germline values: CDR1 SGHTA, CDR2 FQGTGA. As DNA, the CDR3 is TGTGCCAGCAGCTTAGGGGCCGGTCAGGGGGCGAGGTTGGGACTAGCGGGACGAGTCTACGAGCAGTACTTC. It encodes CASSLGAGQGARLGLAGRVYEQYF.

V gene TRBV25-1 combines with J gene TRBJ1-6; 7 bases line up with TRBD1. Germline loops: CDR1 MGHDK, CDR2 SYGVNS. CDR3 length: 16 amino acids. After removal of 5 bases from V and 3 bases from J, the junction contained 7 bases not matched to a gene. The CDR3 protein is CASSLWGTDYNSPLHF. In DNA form, the CDR3 reads TGTGCCAGCAGTTTATGGGGGACAGACTATAATTCACCCCTCCACTTT.

This sequence joins TRBV19 and TRBJ1-2, with 7 bases lining up with TRBD1. Germline-derived CDR1 and CDR2 are LNHDA and SQIVND (reference sequence). The CDR3 totals 16 residues. V gave up 7 bases and J gave up 3 bases; unmatched junction bases: 14. In DNA, the CDR3 is TGTGCCAGTAAGAGGGGCAGGGGGGAGCAAGACTATGGCTACACCTTC. This sequence encodes CASKRGRGEQDYGYTF.

This rearrangement joins TRBV24-1 to TRBJ1-5, with no clear D. Germline lookup yields CDR1 KGHDR and CDR2 SFDVKD. V gave up 4 bases and J gave up 3 bases, with 15 bases separating them. The CDR3 runs to 16 residues. CDR3 protein: CATSESGLMINQPQHF. The CDR3 nucleotides are TGTGCCACCAGTGAATCCGGGCTCATGATCAATCAGCCCCAGCATTTT.

This clonotype was seen ten or more times. This chain joins TRBV10-1 and TRBJ2-5; 7 bases map to TRBD1. The CDR3 loop spans 14 amino acids. The germline V gene encodes CDR1 WNHNN and CDR2 SYGVQD (reference sequence). Trimming cost V 2 bases and J 5 bases; bases outside gene matches: 5. Here the CDR3 reads CASSEDRVSETQYF. Here the CDR3 DNA reads TGCGCCAGCAGTGAGGACAGGGTTTCGGAGACCCAGTACTTC.

J is TRBJ1-5 and V is TRBV11-2; 9 bases map to TRBD1. V dropped 5 bases and J dropped 7; count of bases not matched to a gene: 3. The CDR3 has 13 amino acids. The germline V gene encodes CDR1 SGHAT and CDR2 FQNNGV. The CDR3 DNA reads as TGTGCCAGCAGCAGGGACAGGGCCCAGCCCCAGCATTTT. This gives the protein CASSRDRAQPQHF.

The sample holds a few counts of this clonotype. The chain links TRBV7-6 to TRBJ1-3; D uncertain. V was clipped by 2 bases and J by 0 bases, with 8 bases between them. The length of the CDR3 is 15 residues. Germline V gene sequence: CDR1 SGHVS, CDR2 FNYEAQ. The CDR3 protein is CASSLLGNSGNTIYF. The DNA for the CDR3 is TGTGCCAGCAGCTTATTGGGGAACTCTGGAAACACCATATATTTT.

There are a few counts of this clonotype. The chain has TRBV5-4 and TRBJ1-1, with D possibly matching TRBD1 (6 bases). The CDR3 has 13 amino acids. Germline V gene data show CDR1 as SGHNT and CDR2 as YYREEE (reference sequence). V dropped 2 bases and J dropped 7 bases, with 12 bases sitting between them. The chain's CDR3 is CASSFRGGSEAFF. Here the CDR3 DNA reads TGTGCCAGCAGCTTTAGGGGGGGCAGTGAAGCTTTCTTT.

The chain couples TRBV2 to TRBJ1-5; perhaps TRBD1 as D (5 bases). CDR3 length equals 14 residues. Germline V gives CDR1 SNHLY, CDR2 FYNNEI. The V and J ends lost 5 bases and 3 bases respectively, with 11 bases between them. Written as DNA, the CDR3 is TGTGCCAGCAGTCAGGGACTTATCAATCAGCCCCAGCATTTT. Its translation is CASSQGLINQPQHF.

This clonotype was observed a few times. V and J are TRBV7-2 and TRBJ2-5; 11 nucleotides align to TRBD2. From germline, CDR1 is SGHTA and CDR2 FQGNSA. The CDR3 contains 15 residues. Trimming took 3 bases from V and 4 from J; bases not matched to a gene: 4. CDR3 sequence: CASSFNSGGGETQYF. The CDR3 coding sequence is TGTGCCAGCAGCTTTAATAGCGGGGGGGGAGAGACCCAGTACTTC.

V gene TRBV6-1 combines with J gene TRBJ2-2; D may be TRBD1 (5 bases). Between the trimmed V and J ends, which lost 7 bases and 5 bases, there was a span of 20 bases. There are 16 residues in the CDR3. CDR1 and CDR2 (germline): MNHNS, SASEGT. The CDR3 sequence is CASTPGKNRNTGELFF. CDR3 in DNA: TGTGCCAGCACCCCAGGGAAGAATAGGAATACCGGGGAGCTGTTTTTT.

This clonotype has only a few counts. This rearrangement joins TRBV7-9 to TRBJ1-4; TRBD1 matches at 11 bases. Germline CDR1 and CDR2: SEHNR and FQNEAQ (reference sequence). The CDR3 totals 15 residues. With V trimmed by 5 bases and J by 7 bases, 6 bases remained unmatched. As DNA, the CDR3 is TGTGCCAGCAGCCCCGGACAGGGGGCCGGTGAAAAACTGTTTTTT. This codes for CASSPGQGAGEKLFF.